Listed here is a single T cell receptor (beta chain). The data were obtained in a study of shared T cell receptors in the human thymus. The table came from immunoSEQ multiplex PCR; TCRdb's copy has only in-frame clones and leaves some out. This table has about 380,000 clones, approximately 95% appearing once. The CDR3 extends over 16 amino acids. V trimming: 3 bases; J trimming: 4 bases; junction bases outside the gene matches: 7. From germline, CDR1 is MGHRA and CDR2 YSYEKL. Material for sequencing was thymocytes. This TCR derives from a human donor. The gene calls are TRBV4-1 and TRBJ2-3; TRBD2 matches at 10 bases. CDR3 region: CASSHNSGRTADTQYF. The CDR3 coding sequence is TGCGCCAGCAGCCACAATAGCGGGAGGACGGCAGATACGCAGTATTTT.